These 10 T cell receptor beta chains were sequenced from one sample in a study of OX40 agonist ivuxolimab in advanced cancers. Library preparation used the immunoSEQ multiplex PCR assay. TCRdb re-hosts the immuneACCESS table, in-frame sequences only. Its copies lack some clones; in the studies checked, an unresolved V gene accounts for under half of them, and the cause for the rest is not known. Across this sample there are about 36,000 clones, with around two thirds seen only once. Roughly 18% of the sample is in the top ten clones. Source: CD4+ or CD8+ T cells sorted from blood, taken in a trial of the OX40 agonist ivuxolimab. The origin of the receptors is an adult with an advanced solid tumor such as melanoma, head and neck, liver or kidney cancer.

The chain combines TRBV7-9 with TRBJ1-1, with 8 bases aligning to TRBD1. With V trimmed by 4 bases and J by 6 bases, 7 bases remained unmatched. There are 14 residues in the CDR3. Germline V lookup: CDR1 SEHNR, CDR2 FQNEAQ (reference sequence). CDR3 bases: TGTGCCAGCAGCTCTACCGACAGGGGCGCTGAAGCTTTCTTT. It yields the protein CASSSTDRGAEAFF.

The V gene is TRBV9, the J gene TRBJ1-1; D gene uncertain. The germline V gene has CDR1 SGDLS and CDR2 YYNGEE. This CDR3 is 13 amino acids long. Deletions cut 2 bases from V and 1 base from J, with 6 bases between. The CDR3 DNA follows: TGTGCCAGCAGCGTTCGCGCGAACACTGAAGCTTTCTTT. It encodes CASSVRANTEAFF. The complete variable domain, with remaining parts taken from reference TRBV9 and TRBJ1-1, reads DSGVTQTPKHLITATGQRVTLRCSPRSGDLSVYWYQQSLDQGLQFLIQYYNGEERAKGNILERFSAQQFPDLHSELNLSSLELGDSALYFCASSVRANTEAFFGQGTRLTVV.

CDR3 sequence (DNA): TGTGCCAGCAGCCAAACAGGGGGTGGCTATGGCTACACCTTC. Its protein is CASSQTGGGYGYTF. This chain connects TRBV5-8 to TRBJ1-2; the match to TRBD1 covers 8 bases. Trimming took 4 bases from V and 4 from J; bases not matched to a gene: 6. Germline V gene sequence: CDR1 SGHTS, CDR2 YDEGEE. The CDR3 spans 14 residues. Full variable domain (rest looked up from reference TRBV5-8 and TRBJ1-2): EAGVTQSPTHLIKTRGQQATLRCSPISGHTSVYWYQQALGLGLQFLLWYDEGEERNRGNFPPRFSGRQFPNYSSELNVNALELEDSALYLCASSQTGGGYGYTFGSGTRLTVV.

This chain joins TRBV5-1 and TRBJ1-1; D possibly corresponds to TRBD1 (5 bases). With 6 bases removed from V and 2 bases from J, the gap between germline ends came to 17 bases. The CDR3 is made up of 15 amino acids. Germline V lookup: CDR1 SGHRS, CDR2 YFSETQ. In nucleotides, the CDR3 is TGCGCCAGCAACCTCGGGGGGAATAAAAACACTGAAGCTTTCTTT. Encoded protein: CASNLGGNKNTEAFF.

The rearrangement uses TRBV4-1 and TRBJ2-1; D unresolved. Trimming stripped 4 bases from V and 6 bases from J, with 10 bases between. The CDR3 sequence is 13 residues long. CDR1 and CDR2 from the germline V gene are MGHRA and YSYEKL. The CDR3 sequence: CASSPHLLNEQFF. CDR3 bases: TGCGCCAGCAGCCCACATTTACTCAATGAGCAGTTCTTC.

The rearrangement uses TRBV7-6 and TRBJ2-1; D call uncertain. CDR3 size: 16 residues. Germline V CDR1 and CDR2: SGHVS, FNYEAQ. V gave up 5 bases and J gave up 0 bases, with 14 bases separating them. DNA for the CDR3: TGTGCCAGCAGCGCGGTGTTGCGGCGCTCCTACAATGAGCAGTTCTTC. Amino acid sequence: CASSAVLRRSYNEQFF.

CDR3 in DNA: TGTGCCAGCAGCTTTTCCCCAAAAGAGACCCAGTACTTC. Translated: CASSFSPKETQYF. This sequence joins TRBV11-3 and TRBJ2-5; D gene unclear. The germline gives CDR1 SGHNT, CDR2 YENEEA. This CDR3 is built from 13 residues. V was cut by 3 bases and J by 3 bases, with 8 bases left in between.

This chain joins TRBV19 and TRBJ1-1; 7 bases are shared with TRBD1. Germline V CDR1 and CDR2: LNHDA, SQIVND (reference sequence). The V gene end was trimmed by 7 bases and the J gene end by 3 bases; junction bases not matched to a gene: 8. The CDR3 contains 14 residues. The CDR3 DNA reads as TGTGCCAGTATTCCAGACAGGGATGACACTGAAGCTTTCTTT. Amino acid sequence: CASIPDRDDTEAFF. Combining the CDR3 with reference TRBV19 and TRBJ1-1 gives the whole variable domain DGGITQSPKYLFRKEGQNVTLSCEQNLNHDAMYWYRQDPGQGLRLIYYSQIVNDFQKGDIAEGYSVSREKKESFPLTVTSAQKNPTAFYLCASIPDRDDTEAFFGQGTRLTVV.

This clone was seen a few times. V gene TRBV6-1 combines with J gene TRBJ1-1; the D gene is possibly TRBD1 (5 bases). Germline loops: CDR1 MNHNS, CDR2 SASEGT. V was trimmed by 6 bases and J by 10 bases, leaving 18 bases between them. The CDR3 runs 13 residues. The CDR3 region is CASSPWLEGRAFF. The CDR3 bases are TGTGCCAGCAGCCCCTGGCTTGAGGGGCGAGCTTTCTTT.

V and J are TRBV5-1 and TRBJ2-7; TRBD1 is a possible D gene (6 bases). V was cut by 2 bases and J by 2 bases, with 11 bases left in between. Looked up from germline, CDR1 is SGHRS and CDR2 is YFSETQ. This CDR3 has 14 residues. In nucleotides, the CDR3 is TGCGCCAGCAGCTTCGGACAGTCTACCTACGAGCAGTACTTC. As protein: CASSFGQSTYEQYF.